The rows below give T cell receptor beta chains drawn from one sample of a study of control samples from healthy donors and cancer patients. Repertoires were generated with immunoSEQ multiplex PCR, while TCRdb's copy carries only in-frame clones and drops some. The sample lists 20,000 to 30,000 clones, approximately 85% occurring once. Sequencing was done on a sample of PBMCs. These receptors all stem from an older woman with head and neck cancer. Each CDR3 is given with its conserved first and last residue.

TRBJ2-7 | TRBV4-1 | CASSKEDRGNYEQYF
TRBJ1-2 | TRBV19 | CASEGANYGYTF
TRBJ2-5 | TRBV5-1 | CASSSGHIETQYF
TRBJ2-7 | TRBV14 | CASSPTLSSYEQYF
TRBJ1-6 | TRBV7-2 | CASTPAGGVYSPLHF
TRBJ2-1 | TRBV5-1 | CASSLTSGSYNEQFF
TRBJ1-1 | TRBV5-6 | CASSLGRTTNTEAFF
TRBJ1-1 | TRBV4-3 | CASSQATNTEAFF
TRBJ2-2 | TRBV19 | CASSLGWNTGELFF
TRBJ1-1 | TRBV5-4 | CASSLVSSVNTEAFF
TRBJ2-7 | TRBV29-1 | CSIKGQGDHEQYF
TRBJ1-5 | TRBV9 | CASSVGTLGNQPQHF
TRBJ2-3 | TRBV11-1 | CASSQDGTQYF
TRBJ1-5 | TRBV4-3 | CASSQDPPTGTNSNQPQHF
TRBJ2-7 | TRBV5-1 | CASSLGNAYEQYF
TRBJ2-3 | TRBV7-2 | CASSLLGFSTDTQYF
TRBJ2-7 | TRBV11-3 | CASSSPRQWEQYF
TRBJ2-7 | TRBV6-6 | CASSYSKGTGLYEQYF
TRBJ1-2 | TRBV11-2 | CASSFGPASNYGYTF
TRBJ2-5 | TRBV18 | CASSPPGPEETQYF
TRBJ1-6 | TRBV4-1 | CASSQAETASNSPLHF
TRBJ1-1 | TRBV5-6 | CASSPTGGIGNTEAFF
TRBJ1-1 | TRBV21-1 | CASSVRRPLRTEAFF
TRBJ2-5 | TRBV4-2 | CASSQDIVRGHQETQYF
TRBJ2-3 | TRBV7-6 | CASSLLLVAGASTDTQYF
TRBJ2-7 | TRBV7-2 | CASSPSGTRTGEQYF
TRBJ1-6 | TRBV3-1/TRBV3-2 | CASSRAGSPLHF
TRBJ2-5 | TRBV3-1/TRBV3-2 | CASSHTLREWKTQYF
TRBJ1-6 | TRBV4-1 | CASSQDFSSYNSPLHF
TRBJ1-2 | TRBV4-1 | CASSQSWTGVYGYTF
TRBJ2-5 | TRBV3-1/TRBV3-2 | CASSQGGLAGGGTQYF
TRBJ2-4 | TRBV6-6 | CANSPGGLAKNIQYF
TRBJ1-2 | TRBV6-5 | CASTVTTGEYGYTF
TRBJ2-7 | TRBV19 | CASSINPPYEQYF
TRBJ2-7 | TRBV18 | CASSPGGGYEQYF
TRBJ1-2 | TRBV5-1 | CASSLGSTGGHYGYTF
TRBJ2-7 | TRBV20-1 | CSASQRASVTYEQYF
TRBJ2-7 | TRBV5-1 | CASSFNRVREGNEQYF
TRBJ1-2 | TRBV12-1 | CAARTLGDPTNYGYTF
TRBJ1-2 | TRBV2 | CASSDSQYYGYTF
TRBJ2-6 | TRBV5-1 | CASSSTAKWANVLTF
TRBJ1-2 | TRBV6-1 | CASSDVGDSYGYTF
TRBJ2-7 | TRBV29-1 | CSVEQGSSYEQYF
TRBJ2-3 | TRBV11-3 | CASSSHWGPNTDTQYF
TRBJ1-1 | TRBV3-1/TRBV3-2 | CASSQSAVMIDAFF
TRBJ2-5 | TRBV1 | CTSSHSGRETQYF
TRBJ1-3 | TRBV29-1 | CSVDSGNTIYF
TRBJ2-3 | TRBV9 | CASSVVGTSGDTQYF
TRBJ2-7 | TRBV2 | CASRQGYEQYF